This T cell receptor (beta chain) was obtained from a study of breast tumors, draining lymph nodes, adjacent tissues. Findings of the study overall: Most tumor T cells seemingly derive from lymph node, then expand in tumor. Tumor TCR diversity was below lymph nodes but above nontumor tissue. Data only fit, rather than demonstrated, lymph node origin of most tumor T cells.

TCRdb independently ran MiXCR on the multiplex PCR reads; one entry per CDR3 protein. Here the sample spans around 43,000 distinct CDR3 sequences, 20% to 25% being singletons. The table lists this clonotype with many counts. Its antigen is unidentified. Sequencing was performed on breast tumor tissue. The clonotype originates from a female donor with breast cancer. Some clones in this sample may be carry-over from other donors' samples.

This chain's CDR3 is CASSQGEGGWGEKLFF. The CDR3 coding sequence is TGTGCCAGCAGCCAAGGGGAAGGGGGCTGGGGGGAAAAACTGTTTTTT. The rearrangement links TRBV4-2 to TRBJ1-4, with TRBD1 matching over 7 bases. Germline V gives CDR1 LGHNA, CDR2 YNFKEQ. V lost 1 base and J lost 8; bases outside the gene matches: 10. This CDR3 has 16 amino acids.